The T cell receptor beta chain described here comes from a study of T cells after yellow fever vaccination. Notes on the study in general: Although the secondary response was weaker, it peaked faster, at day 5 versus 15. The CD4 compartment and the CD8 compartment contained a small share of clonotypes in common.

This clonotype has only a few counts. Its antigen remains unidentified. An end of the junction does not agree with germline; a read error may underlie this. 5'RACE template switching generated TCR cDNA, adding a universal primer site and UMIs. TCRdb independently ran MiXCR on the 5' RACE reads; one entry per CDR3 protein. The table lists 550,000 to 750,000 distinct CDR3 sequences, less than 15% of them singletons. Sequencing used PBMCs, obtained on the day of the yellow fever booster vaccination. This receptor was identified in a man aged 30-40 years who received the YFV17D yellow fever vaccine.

CDR3 DNA sequence: TGTGCCAGCAAGAGGGACTCTAGCACAGACACGCAGTATTTT. Translation: CASKRDSSTDTQYF. The rearrangement uses TRBV2 and TRBJ2-3, with a weak D call TRBD2 (6 bases). This CDR3 has 14 residues. Germline V gene data show CDR1 as SNHLY and CDR2 as FYNNEI.